This TCR beta chain originates from a study of molecular identifiers for immune sequencing clone quantification. Study observations and caveats: Clones above 20 RNA copies contained over 98% of effector molecules and under 1% of naive molecules.

This clonotype was recorded many times. Its specificity is unknown. Sorted naive CD8 T cells were those defined as CD8+CD4-CCR7+CD45RA+. From the PCR reads, TCRdb called clonotypes with MiXCR, one entry per CDR3 protein. The table includes approximately 680,000 distinct CDR3 sequences, around 25% detected once. This CDR3 has 13 residues. V was trimmed by 1 base and J by 9 bases, leaving 13 bases between them. The clonotype was recovered from a human donor in good health. Some libraries in this study had Jurkat cell RNA spiked in. Sequences were obtained from naive CD8+ T cells from blood, with Jurkat cell RNA spiked in. Subset noted: FACS-sorted CD8+CD4-CCR7+CD45RA+ naive T cells. The chain links TRBV12-3 or TRBV12-4 to TRBJ2-7; D is tentatively TRBD1 or TRBD2 (5 bases each). The CDR3 nucleotides are TGTGCCAGCAGTTTAGTGGAGTGGGACGGGCAGTACTTC. Translated, it gives CASSLVEWDGQYF.